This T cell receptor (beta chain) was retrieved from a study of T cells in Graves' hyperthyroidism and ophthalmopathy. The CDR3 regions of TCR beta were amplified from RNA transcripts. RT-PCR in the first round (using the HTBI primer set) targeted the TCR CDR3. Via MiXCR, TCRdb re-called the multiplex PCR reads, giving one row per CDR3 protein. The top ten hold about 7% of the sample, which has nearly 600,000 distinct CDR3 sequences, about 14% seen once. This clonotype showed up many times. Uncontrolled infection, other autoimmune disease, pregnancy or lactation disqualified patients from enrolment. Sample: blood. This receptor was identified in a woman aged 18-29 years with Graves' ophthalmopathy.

The CDR3 region has the DNA TGTGCCAGCTCACCACCGGGGGGGCAGAACAATCAGCCCCAGCATTTT. Its protein is CASSPPGGQNNQPQHF. The chain has TRBV18 and TRBJ1-5, with a possible D match to TRBD1 (6 bases). The CDR3 is 16 residues long. Trimming cost V 0 bases and J 3 bases, with 12 bases left between them. Per the germline V gene, CDR1 is KGHSH and CDR2 is LQKENI.